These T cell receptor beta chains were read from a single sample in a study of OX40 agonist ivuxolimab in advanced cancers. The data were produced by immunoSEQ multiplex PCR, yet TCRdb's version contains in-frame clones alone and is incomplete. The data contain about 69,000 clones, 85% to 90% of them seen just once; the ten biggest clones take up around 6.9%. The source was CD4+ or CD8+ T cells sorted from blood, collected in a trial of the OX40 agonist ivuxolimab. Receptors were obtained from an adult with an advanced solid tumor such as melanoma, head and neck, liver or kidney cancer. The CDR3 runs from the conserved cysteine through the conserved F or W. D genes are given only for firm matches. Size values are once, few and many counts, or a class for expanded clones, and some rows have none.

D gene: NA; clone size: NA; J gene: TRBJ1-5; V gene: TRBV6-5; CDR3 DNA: TGTGCCAGCAGTTACAGAGAAGGTCAGCCCCAGCATTTT; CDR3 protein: CASSYREGQPQHF
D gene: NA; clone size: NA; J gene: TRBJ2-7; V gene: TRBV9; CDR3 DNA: TGTGCCAGCAGCGTGTTTGACAGTTCCTACGAGCAGTACTTC; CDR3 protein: CASSVFDSSYEQYF
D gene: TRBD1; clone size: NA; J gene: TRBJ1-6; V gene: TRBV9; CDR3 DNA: TGTGCCAGCAGCGTAGGGCAGGGGGCAACCTATAATTCACCCCTCCACTTT; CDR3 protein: CASSVGQGATYNSPLHF
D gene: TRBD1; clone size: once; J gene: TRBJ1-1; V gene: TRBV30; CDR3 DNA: TGTGCCTGGAGTCGACAGGGCACCTGGGAGGCTTTCTTT; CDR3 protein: CAWSRQGTWEAFF
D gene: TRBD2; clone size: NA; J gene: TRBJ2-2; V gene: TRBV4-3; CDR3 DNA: TGCGCCAGCAGCCCCGAAATAGCTAGCGGGGGGCCCGGCACCGGGGAGCTGTTTTTT; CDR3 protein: CASSPEIASGGPGTGELFF
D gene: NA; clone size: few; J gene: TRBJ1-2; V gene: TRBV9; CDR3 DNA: TGTGCCAGCAGCTCCTTCGAGCTGGCAGCTCCTAACTATGGCTACACCTTC; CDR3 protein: CASSSFELAAPNYGYTF
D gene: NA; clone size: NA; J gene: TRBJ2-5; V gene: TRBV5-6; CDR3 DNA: TGTGCCAGCAGCTGGACGGGAATCCAAGAGACCCAGTACTTC; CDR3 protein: CASSWTGIQETQYF
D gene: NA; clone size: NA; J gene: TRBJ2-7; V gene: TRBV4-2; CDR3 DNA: TGTGCCAGCAGCCAAGAAGGTGGTTTAGGCAATCCCTACGAGCAGTACTTC; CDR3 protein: CASSQEGGLGNPYEQYF
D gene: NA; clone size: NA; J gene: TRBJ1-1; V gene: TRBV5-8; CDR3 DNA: TGTGCCAGCAGCTTGGGACAGCCGAACACTGAAGCTTTCTTT; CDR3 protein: CASSLGQPNTEAFF
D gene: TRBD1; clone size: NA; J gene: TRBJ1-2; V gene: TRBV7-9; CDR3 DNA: TGTGCCAGCAGGGATAAAGACAGGGGTTCGTCGAACTATGGCTACACCTTC; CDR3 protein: CASRDKDRGSSNYGYTF
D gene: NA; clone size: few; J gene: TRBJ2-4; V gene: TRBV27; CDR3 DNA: TGTGCCAGCAGTCCATACGCGGGACAGTATCTTGCCAAAAACATTCAGTACTTC; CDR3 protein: CASSPYAGQYLAKNIQYF
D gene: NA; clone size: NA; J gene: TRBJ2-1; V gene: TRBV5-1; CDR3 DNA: TGCGCCAGCAGCTTGACGAGTTATGAGCAGTTCTTC; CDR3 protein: CASSLTSYEQFF
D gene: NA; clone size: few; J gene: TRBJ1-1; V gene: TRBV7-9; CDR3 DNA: TGTGCCAGCAGTTTGAACACTGAAGCTTTCTTT; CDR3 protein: CASSLNTEAFF
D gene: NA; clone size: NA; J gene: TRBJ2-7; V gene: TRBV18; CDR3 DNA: TGTGCCAGCTCACTGGGAGTGGGCCAGGGGAACACCTACGAGCAGTACTTC; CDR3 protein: CASSLGVGQGNTYEQYF
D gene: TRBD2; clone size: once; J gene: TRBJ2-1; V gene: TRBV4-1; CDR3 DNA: TGCGCCAGCAGCCGACTAGCGGGAGGGCCCTCCTACAATGAGCAGTTCTTC; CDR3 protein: CASSRLAGGPSYNEQFF
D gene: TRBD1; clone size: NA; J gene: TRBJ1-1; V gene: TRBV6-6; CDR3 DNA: TGTGCCAGCCGGGACAGTTTGGGAGGAGTGCCTGAAGCTTTCTTT; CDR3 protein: CASRDSLGGVPEAFF